The 12 T cell receptor beta chains below all came from one sample that was sequenced in a study of tumor and adjacent non-tumor tissue in lung cancer. TCRbeta libraries were built with three rounds of nested PCR, modified from ARM-PCR. One entry per CDR3 protein, called by TCRdb with MiXCR from the multiplex PCR reads. Among around 80,000 distinct CDR3 sequences listed, over 65% were seen once. The template was RNA from unsorted bulk tissue. Distant lung tissue was collected more than 3 cm away from the tumor edge. Specimen: distant non-tumor lung tissue. These receptors were obtained from a man aged 70 or older with non-small cell lung cancer.

Of note for this clonotype: One end of the junction is discordant with germline, which a read error may explain. This chain joins TRBV7-9 and TRBJ2-1; perhaps D is TRBD1 or TRBD2 (6 bases each). The CDR3 is 15 amino acids. CDR1 is SEHNR and CDR2 is FQNEAQ in the germline V gene (reference sequence). The CDR3 protein is CASCPSGGENNEQFF. The CDR3 coding sequence is TGTGCCAGCTGCCCCTCCGGGGGCGAAAACAATGAGCAATTCTTC.

This clonotype was detected ten times or more. This chain connects TRBV6-1 to TRBJ1-1; D remains ambiguous. V gave up 1 base and J gave up 0 bases, with 12 bases separating them. This CDR3 has 16 residues. From germline, CDR1 is MNHNS and CDR2 SASEGT. The CDR3 DNA reads as TGTGCCAGCAGTGAAGAATGGCAGACTATGAACACTGAAGCTTTCTTT. Protein sequence: CASSEEWQTMNTEAFF.

This clonotype was picked up a small number of times. The rearrangement joins TRBV5-1 to TRBJ1-4; 8 bases fit TRBD1. V shed 4 bases and J 3 bases; nucleotides not matched to a gene: 2. The CDR3 has 14 residues. Germline-derived CDR1 and CDR2 are SGHRS and YFSETQ. This CDR3 reads CASSPGQANEKLFF. DNA of the CDR3: TGCGCCAGCAGCCCGGGACAGGCTAATGAAAAACTGTTTTTT.

This clonotype was counted a few times. V is TRBV5-1 and J is TRBJ1-4; D might be TRBD1 (5 bases). Germline lookup yields CDR1 SGHRS and CDR2 YFSETQ. The germline V and J ends were trimmed by 1 base and 1 base, with 14 bases remaining between them. The CDR3 consists of 17 residues. The CDR3 region has the DNA TGCGCCAGCAGCTTGAGGAGGGGAGAGGGAACTAATGAAAAACTGTTTTTT. Protein product: CASSLRRGEGTNEKLFF.

This clonotype appeared many times. The chain carries TRBV4-1 and TRBJ2-2, with TRBD1 as a possible D gene (6 bases). CDR3 length: 15 amino acids. Germline V gene sequence: CDR1 MGHRA, CDR2 YSYEKL. V lost 4 bases and J 5 bases, leaving 14 bases between the germline ends. The DNA for the CDR3 is TGCGCCAGCAGCCCCAGGGGAATCCCAACCGGGGAGCTGTTTTTT. It is translated as CASSPRGIPTGELFF.

This clonotype was detected many times. The V call is TRBV12-3 or TRBV12-4, the J call TRBJ1-5; D unresolved. Trimming took 6 bases from V and 4 from J, leaving 7 bases between them. The CDR3 runs 12 residues. DNA of the CDR3: TGTGCCAGCAGGCGGGATAATCAGCCCCAGCATTTT. As protein: CASRRDNQPQHF.

CDR3 residues: CARSLSQIQTDTQYF. The CDR3, as DNA: TGTGCCCGTAGCCTGTCCCAGATACAGACAGATACGCAGTATTTT. The V call is TRBV5-4, the J call TRBJ2-3; D remains ambiguous. Trimming took off 10 bases at V and 3 bases at J, with 21 bases between the two ends. The CDR3 is 15 amino acids. Germline CDR1 is SGHNT and CDR2 is YYREEE (reference sequence). The whole variable domain, filled in from reference TRBV5-4 and TRBJ2-3, reads ETGVTQSPTHLIKTRGQQVTLRCSSQSGHNTVSWYQQALGQGPQFIFQYYREEENGRGNFPPRFSGLQFPNYSSELNVNALELDDSALYLCARSLSQIQTDTQYFGPGTRLTVL.

As concerns this clonotype: Germline and junction disagree at one end, which may indicate a read error. This sequence joins TRBV11-2 and TRBJ2-1; 11 bases fit TRBD2. Germline V lookup: CDR1 SGHAT, CDR2 FQNNGV. CDR3 size: 16 residues. CDR3 DNA: TGTGCCAGTAGCTCCCGACTAGCGGGGATATTGAATGAGCAGTTCTTC. Its protein product is CASSSRLAGILNEQFF.

The chain recombines TRBV6-2 or TRBV6-3 with TRBJ2-1; D uncertain. V was pared by 2 bases and J by 10 bases, with 9 bases between. Germline assignment: CDR1 MNHEY and CDR2 SVGEGT. There are 12 residues in the CDR3. The CDR3 protein is CASSYTQTEQFF. Here the CDR3 DNA reads TGTGCCAGCAGTTACACGCAGACGGAGCAGTTCTTC.

Remarks on this clonotype: Since the CDR3 does not end with the conserved phenylalanine or tryptophan, this likely comes from a read error. J is TRBJ2-5 and V is TRBV29-1, with D possibly matching TRBD1 (6 bases). Germline loops: CDR1 SQVTM, CDR2 ANQGSEA. The CDR3 is 13 amino acids. CDR3 residues: CSMADRSQGTQYL. CDR3 nucleotide sequence: TGCAGCATGGCCGACAGGTCCCAAGGGACCCAGTACCTC.

Note on this clonotype: Relative to the germline gene, one junction end is altered; a read error may explain this. The genes are TRBV6-2 or TRBV6-3 and TRBJ2-2; a weak D match, TRBD2 (6 bases). Per the germline V gene, CDR1 is MNHEY and CDR2 is SVGEGT. CDR3 length: 14 amino acids. The CDR3 DNA follows: TGTGGCAGCAGACGCGGGACCTCAGCTGGGGAGCTGTCTTTT. It yields the protein CGSRRGTSAGELSF.

The CDR3 loop is CASSLSEGIKIQYF. CDR3 coding DNA: TGCGCCAGCAGCCTGTCTGAGGGTATAAAAATTCAGTACTTC. The V and J genes are TRBV5-1 and TRBJ2-4, with D perhaps TRBD2 (5 bases). The CDR3 has 14 residues. The V and J ends lost 4 bases and 10 bases respectively, with 18 bases between them. The germline V gene encodes CDR1 SGHRS and CDR2 YFSETQ.